This T cell receptor (beta chain) came from a study of blood T cell repertoires in COVID-19. The protocol was immunoSEQ multiplex PCR, while the TCRdb copy is restricted to in-frame clones and leaves out a portion. The sample lists 160,000 or so clones, around 80% occurring once. This sequence originates from a man aged 45-65 years who had recovered from COVID-19. The specimen sequenced was PBMCs or T cells enriched from blood (not recorded which).

The CDR3: CASSLGQIYEQYF. The DNA for the CDR3 is TGTGCCAGCAGCTTAGGACAGATTTACGAGCAGTACTTC. J is TRBJ2-7 and V is TRBV11-2; D is possibly TRBD1 (5 bases). With 1 base removed from V and 4 bases from J, the gap between germline ends came to 8 bases. Germline CDR1 and CDR2: SGHAT and FQNNGV. The CDR3 length is 13 residues. The complete variable domain, with remaining parts taken from reference TRBV11-2 and TRBJ2-7, reads EAGVAQSPRYKIIEKRQSVAFWCNPISGHATLYWYQQILGQGPKLLIQFQNNGVVDDSQLPKDRFSAERLKGVDSTLKIQPAKLEDSAVYLCASSLGQIYEQYFGPGTRLTVT.